One sample yielded the 8 T cell receptor beta chains listed below, sequenced in a study of regulatory T cells in long-lasting Graves disease. HTBI primers from iRepertoire and Arm-PCR of CDR3 regions yielded the TCR beta libraries. TCRdb re-called the multiplex PCR reads through MiXCR, storing one row per CDR3 protein. The table records about 400,000 distinct CDR3 sequences, about a fifth of them present only once. Regarding time point: persistent/refractory GD, antithyroid drugs over 5 years with positive TRAb. From PBMCs, RNA was extracted and then used to make the TCR library. This material consisted of peripheral blood mononuclear cells (PBMCs), taken when the disease was refractory, from a patient treated with antithyroid drugs. All receptors come from a female donor with Graves disease.

This clonotype was detected many times. V is TRBV27 and J is TRBJ2-7; D is ambiguous. Per germline, CDR1 MNHEY and CDR2 SMNVEV (reference sequence). There are 17 residues in the CDR3. The ends were cut back, 2 bases at V and 0 bases at J, with 17 bases in the middle. Here the CDR3 DNA reads TGTGCCAGCAGTTTAGTCGTTGGGCGGCCTAACTCCTACGAGCAGTACTTC. This encodes CASSLVVGRPNSYEQYF.

This clonotype was recorded many times. V usage is TRBV3-1 and J usage is TRBJ1-5, with 10 bases that match TRBD1. The trim removed 3 bases at V and 7 bases at J, leaving 6 bases unmatched. The CDR3 sequence is 15 residues long. Germline lookup yields CDR1 LGHDT and CDR2 YNNKEL (reference sequence). CDR3 region: CASSQGTGAVQPQHF. The CDR3 DNA reads TGTGCCAGCAGCCAGGGGACAGGGGCTGTGCAGCCCCAGCATTTT.

This chain connects TRBV12-3 or TRBV12-4 to TRBJ2-5, with 7 bases that match TRBD2. Trimming took 6 bases from V and 5 from J; bases not matched to a gene: 12. The CDR3 covers 15 residues. The CDR3: CASRSPGRAGETQYF. The CDR3 nucleotides are TGTGCCAGCAGATCCCCGGGGAGGGCTGGGGAGACCCAGTACTTC.

This clonotype was detected a few times. The chain employs TRBV20-1 and TRBJ1-1; 9 positions match TRBD1. V lost 0 bases to trimming and J lost 6 bases; unmatched junction nucleotides: 11. CDR1 and CDR2 (germline): DFQATT, SNEGSKA (reference sequence). The CDR3 spans 16 residues. The CDR3 bases are TGCAGTGCTAGAGACTACGAGGACAGGGGAATGGCTGAAGCTTTCTTT. As protein: CSARDYEDRGMAEAFF.

V and J are TRBV7-2 and TRBJ2-5; D is perhaps TRBD1 (6 bases). Looked up from germline, CDR1 is SGHTA and CDR2 is FQGNSA. CDR3 length: 16 residues. V lost 8 bases, J lost 2 bases, and 21 bases lay in between. This CDR3 reads CASSPGLGALQETQYF. CDR3 DNA: TGTGCCAGCTCTCCGGGCCTGGGGGCCCTACAAGAGACCCAGTACTTC.

This clonotype has just one count. A much larger clone lies a single base off, so this may be a read error. The CDR3 does not close with the conserved phenylalanine or tryptophan, likely indicating a read error. The chain employs TRBV11-2 and TRBJ1-1, with a tentative D call TRBD1 (6 bases). Germline loops: CDR1 SGHAT, CDR2 FQNNGV. V was shortened by 5 bases and J by 1 base, with 14 bases between the two germline ends. This CDR3 is 15 amino acids long. The chain's CDR3 is CASSPRGGQNTEAFL. The DNA of the CDR3 is TGTGCCAGCAGCCCGCGTGGGGGCCAGAACACTGAAGCTTTCCTT.

The chain recombines TRBV6-1 with TRBJ1-1; D is undetermined. CDR3 length: 11 amino acids. V was cut by 6 bases and J by 8 bases, with 10 bases left in between. CDR1 is MNHNS and CDR2 is SASEGT in the germline V gene. CDR3 nucleotide sequence: TGTGCCAGCAGCCCCGGACGGGAAGCTTTCTTT. Protein: CASSPGREAFF.

This clonotype has a handful of counts. The chain's CDR3 is CASSERSGGGKLFF. Here the CDR3 DNA reads TGTGCCAGCAGCGAGAGATCAGGGGGCGGAAAACTGTTTTTT. The chain uses TRBV7-9 and TRBJ1-4; 8 bases are a match to TRBD1. The V gene's germline CDR1 is SEHNR and CDR2 FQNEAQ (reference sequence). Trimming cost V 5 bases and J 10 bases; bases outside gene matches: 9. This CDR3 comprises 14 residues.